Given below is one TCR beta chain in context. The CDR3 loop spans 16 amino acids. Enrolled during active infection, Seattle patients were then followed longitudinally. The data are from a study of blood T cell repertoires in COVID-19. Study information: The origin of the acute and convalescent COVID-19 samples was the United States, Italy and Spain.

Here immunoSEQ multiplex PCR was the method, and the copy in TCRdb shows in-frame clones only, minus some. The sample has about 500,000 clones; roughly 91% are singletons. This receptor was identified in a woman in her forties or fifties with COVID-19, enrolled during active disease. The sample taken for sequencing was peripheral blood. The V call is TRBV21-1, the J call TRBJ1-5; TRBD1 is the table's D call, not checked against the DNA. TRBV21-1 is a pseudogene locus. The CDR3 region has the DNA TGTGCCAGCAGCCCCCGGGACAGTGGATGCAATCAGCCCCAGCATTTT. Encoded protein: CASSPRDSGCNQPQHF.